This T cell receptor (beta chain) was found in a study of T cell responses to AZD1222 COVID-19 vaccine. As regards this clone: The antigen is undetermined.

Study conclusions and caveats: Regions 160-218 and 743-854 held dominance among vaccine-associated CD4 TCRs, which spanned spike.

Using immunoSEQ multiplex PCR, the repertoire was profiled, and TCRdb retains in-frame clones only, with some absent. Of about 90,000 clones in the sample, approximately 88% were seen once. Germline loops: CDR1 KGHSH, CDR2 LQKENI. The V end was cut by 0 bases, the J end by 2 bases, with 11 bases between. CDR3 length: 16 amino acids. The chain combines TRBV18 with TRBJ2-1, with D perhaps matching TRBD1 (6 bases). The clonotype was recovered from an adult who received the AZD1222 COVID-19 vaccine. This sample comprised peripheral blood, obtained 28 days after the second AZD1222 dose. CDR3 loop: CASSPPTGQTYNEQFF. For the CDR3, the DNA is TGTGCCAGCTCACCACCGACAGGACAAACCTACAATGAGCAGTTCTTC.